This T cell receptor beta chain was identified in a study of CD4 T cells in relation to SARS-CoV-2 and coronaviruses. Study details: Crossreactive spike epitopes shared across donors were mapped to their HLA restriction.

CD4+ T cells from unexposed donors were obtained before the COVID-19 pandemic (2011-2018). Libraries were prepared by immunoSEQ multiplex PCR; TCRdb keeps only in-frame clonotypes and omits some of them. The table includes about 68,000 clones, 85% to 95% detected once. CDR3 length: 16 amino acids. The germline V and J ends were trimmed by 6 bases and 1 base, with 18 bases remaining between them. Germline CDR1 and CDR2: LNHDA and SQIVND (reference sequence). The sequence came from a human donor in good health. V and J are TRBV19 and TRBJ2-5; perhaps TRBD1 as D (5 bases). The sample consisted of naive CD4+ T cells from PBMCs. Noted subset: naive CD4+ T cells isolated by negative enrichment. The CDR3 here is CASSPGSDAVQETQYF. In nucleotides, the CDR3 is TGTGCCAGTAGCCCAGGGTCGGATGCGGTCCAAGAGACCCAGTACTTC.